These 30 T cell receptor beta chains were all obtained from the same sample, sequenced in a study of CD8 T cells in cerebrospinal fluid in Alzheimer's disease. From its re-call of the 10x single-cell sequencing reads, TCRdb lists each CDR3 protein once, without DNA. This repertoire comprises around 1,200 distinct CDR3 sequences; its ten largest clones make up about 9%. The sequenced sample was cerebrospinal fluid. These receptors were collected from a human donor in good health.

This clonotype is large by frequency. The V and J genes are TRBV11-2 and TRBJ2-2; the TRBD1 assignment by TCRdb is unverifiable without DNA. The CDR3 contains 14 residues. Germline lookup yields CDR1 SGHAT and CDR2 FQNNGV. The CDR3 is CASSSQGASGELFF. Complete variable domain (other parts from reference TRBV11-2 and TRBJ2-2): EAGVAQSPRYKIIEKRQSVAFWCNPISGHATLYWYQQILGQGPKLLIQFQNNGVVDDSQLPKDRFSAERLKGVDSTLKIQPAKLEDSAVYLCASSSQGASGELFFGEGSRLTVL.

According to its frequency, this clonotype is medium-sized. The chain joins TRBV29-1 to TRBJ2-5. CDR1 is SQVTM, CDR2 ANQGSEA, per germline. The CDR3 has 13 residues. Here the CDR3 reads CSVEFRVQETQYF.

This clonotype is identified as large from frequency. This sequence joins TRBV7-9 and TRBJ2-1; TCRdb's D call of TRBD2 is untestable without DNA. Germline-derived CDR1 and CDR2 are SEHNR and FQNEAQ (reference sequence). The CDR3 loop spans 19 amino acids. The CDR3 reads CASSPRAGNGWGTDNEQFF.

Measured by frequency, this clonotype is medium-sized (0.01 to 0.1%). The J gene is TRBJ2-3, the V gene TRBV20-1; the TRBD1 assignment by TCRdb is unverifiable without DNA. This CDR3 region has 20 residues. Per the germline V gene, CDR1 is DFQATT and CDR2 is SNEGSKA (reference sequence). The CDR3 sequence is CSARDLYPRGEGTRTDTQYF.

This clonotype is called medium-sized based on its frequency. The rearrangement uses TRBV11-2 and TRBJ1-2. Germline V gives CDR1 SGHAT, CDR2 FQNNGV. There are 13 residues in the CDR3. The CDR3 here is CASSLGVNYGYTF.

Measured by frequency, this clonotype is large. The chain combines TRBV7-8 with TRBJ1-1; the D call from TCRdb, TRBD1, cannot be confirmed without DNA. Germline CDR1 SGHVS, CDR2 FQNEAQ. The CDR3 covers 15 residues. Here the CDR3 reads CASSPQGRLNTEAFF.

This clonotype ranks as medium-sized (0.01 to 0.1%) in terms of frequency. The CDR3 here is CASSSRTGGNNNEQFF. The chain links TRBV6-5 to TRBJ2-1; as DNA is missing, the TRBD1 call by TCRdb cannot be tested. CDR1 is MNHEY and CDR2 is SVGAGI in the germline V gene. This CDR3 has 16 amino acids.

Its frequency marks this clonotype as large (0.1 to 1%). The chain carries TRBV6-5 and TRBJ1-4; TCRdb's D call of TRBD1 is untestable without DNA. Germline assignment: CDR1 MNHEY and CDR2 SVGAGI. This CDR3 contains 16 residues. CDR3: CASRARSGTQGEKLFF.

According to its frequency, this clonotype is medium-sized. The rearrangement joins TRBV6-1 to TRBJ1-3. The CDR3 extends over 15 amino acids. The germline gives CDR1 MNHNS, CDR2 SASEGT. CDR3 protein: CASREGQISGNTIYF.

Considering frequency, this clonotype is medium-sized. The chain uses TRBV5-5 and TRBJ2-7; TCRdb's D gene call, TRBD1, goes unchecked for lack of DNA. This CDR3 is 16 amino acids long. Looked up from germline, CDR1 is SGHKS and CDR2 is YYEKEE (reference sequence). The CDR3 loop is CASSWWTTKNRYEQYF.

In terms of frequency, this clonotype is medium-sized. The chain couples TRBV7-6 to TRBJ2-4; TCRdb reports TRBD1, a call that lacks DNA to check it against. Germline V gives CDR1 SGHVS, CDR2 FNYEAQ. The CDR3 extends over 14 amino acids. The CDR3 loop reads CASSASQGSDIQYF.

This clonotype is identified as medium-sized from frequency. The chain carries TRBV10-1 and TRBJ1-1. CDR1 WNHNN and CDR2 SYGVQD come from the germline V gene (reference sequence). The CDR3 is 13 residues long. CDR3 amino acids: CASSDGGPREAFF.

By frequency, this clonotype registers medium-sized. The chain carries TRBV6-1 and TRBJ2-2; TCRdb picks TRBD1, but there is no DNA to check that call. Germline CDR1 reads MNHNS; CDR2 reads SASEGT. The CDR3 consists of 14 residues. The CDR3 spells CASRDRENTGELFF.

This clonotype is labeled medium-sized (0.01 to 0.1%) based on frequency. The chain employs TRBV11-1 and TRBJ1-2. Germline CDR1 SGHAT, CDR2 FQDESV (reference sequence). The CDR3 loop spans 15 amino acids. CDR3 residues: CASSLTDGTNYGYTF.

In terms of frequency, this clonotype is large. The V call is TRBV9, the J call TRBJ1-2. In germline, CDR1 is SGDLS, CDR2 YYNGEE. The CDR3 is 14 amino acids. CDR3 residues: CASSVGRMNYGYTF.

This clonotype is labeled large (0.1 to 1%) based on frequency. V is TRBV10-2 and J is TRBJ2-1; as DNA is missing, the TRBD2 call by TCRdb cannot be tested. Per germline, CDR1 WSHSY and CDR2 SAAADI. There are 14 residues in the CDR3. The CDR3 loop is CASRTAGTRGEQFF.

This clonotype ranks as large (0.1 to 1%) in terms of frequency. CDR3 loop: CASRGRPDTQYF. This chain uses TRBV6-1 with TRBJ2-3; TCRdb outputs TRBD2, but without DNA this stays unchecked. The CDR3 is 12 amino acids. Germline CDR1 reads MNHNS; CDR2 reads SASEGT.

Its frequency marks this clonotype as medium-sized. The chain is built from TRBV19 and TRBJ2-2. The length of the CDR3 is 14 residues. Germline CDR1 is LNHDA and CDR2 is SQIVND (reference sequence). The CDR3: CASSMKGNTGELFF.

Frequency places this clonotype as large (0.1 to 1%). The V and J genes are TRBV29-1 and TRBJ2-1. The CDR3 extends over 12 amino acids. The germline gives CDR1 SQVTM, CDR2 ANQGSEA. CDR3 in amino acids: CSVEEGINEQFF.

J is TRBJ2-1 and V is TRBV4-1; TCRdb designates TRBD1, a call that cannot be tested without DNA. This CDR3 spans 15 amino acids. Germline-derived CDR1 and CDR2 are MGHRA and YSYEKL. The CDR3 loop is CASRKGGASYNEQFF.

Its frequency marks this clonotype as medium-sized. The V call is TRBV21-1, the J call TRBJ2-3. TRBV21-1 is shown as a pseudogene. The CDR3 spans 14 residues. The CDR3 sequence: CASSKTVVTDTQYF.

Measured by frequency, this clonotype is medium-sized (0.01 to 0.1%). The gene calls are TRBV24-1 and TRBJ2-7; lacking DNA, the TRBD1 call made by TCRdb goes unchecked. There are 15 residues in the CDR3. Germline CDR1 reads KGHDR; CDR2 reads SFDVKD. CDR3 sequence reads: CATSEASPGAYEQYF.

Frequency places this clonotype as large (0.1 to 1%). V and J are TRBV7-2 and TRBJ1-2; TCRdb's D call of TRBD1 is untestable without DNA. The CDR3 has 14 amino acids. The germline V gene encodes CDR1 SGHTA and CDR2 FQGNSA. CDR3 in amino acids: CASSLSRDIPGYTF.

This clonotype ranks as medium-sized in terms of frequency. The chain is built from TRBV28 and TRBJ1-1; absent DNA, TCRdb's TRBD1 call cannot be checked. Per germline, CDR1 MDHEN and CDR2 SYDVKM. The CDR3 loop spans 15 amino acids. The CDR3: CASSLTGVVGTEAFF.

This clonotype is deemed large by its frequency. The rearrangement uses TRBV7-2 and TRBJ2-6; the D call of TRBD1 rests on TCRdb alone, since no DNA is present to check it. Germline V lookup: CDR1 SGHTA, CDR2 FQGNSA. The CDR3 spans 15 residues. CDR3 sequence reads: CASSWGGSGANVLTF.

Judged by frequency, this clonotype is medium-sized (0.01 to 0.1%). The V and J genes are TRBV19 and TRBJ2-3; as DNA is missing, the TRBD1 call by TCRdb cannot be tested. The CDR3 totals 14 residues. Germline CDR1 LNHDA, CDR2 SQIVND (reference sequence). The CDR3 reads CASRSRGATDTQYF. The full variable domain, in which reference TRBV19 and TRBJ2-3 provide the parts outside the CDR3, is DGGITQSPKYLFRKEGQNVTLSCEQNLNHDAMYWYRQDPGQGLRLIYYSQIVNDFQKGDIAEGYSVSREKKESFPLTVTSAQKNPTAFYLCASRSRGATDTQYFGPGTRLTVL.

Its frequency marks this clonotype as large (0.1 to 1%). The chain carries TRBV20-1 and TRBJ2-6; TCRdb's D gene call, TRBD1, goes unchecked for lack of DNA. The CDR3 extends over 15 amino acids. From germline, CDR1 is DFQATT and CDR2 SNEGSKA (reference sequence). The CDR3 sequence: CSASGGARGANVLTF.

Its frequency marks this clonotype as medium-sized (0.01 to 0.1%). V usage is TRBV27 and J usage is TRBJ2-1; TCRdb gives TRBD2 as the D gene, but with no DNA this cannot be confirmed. Germline V CDR1 and CDR2: MNHEY, SMNVEV (reference sequence). This CDR3 is 15 amino acids long. The chain's CDR3 is CASSFRGPGGNEQFF.

This clonotype ranks as medium-sized (0.01 to 0.1%) in terms of frequency. The chain links TRBV27 to TRBJ2-7. The CDR3 loop spans 14 amino acids. Germline CDR1 and CDR2: MNHEY and SMNVEV (reference sequence). CDR3 in amino acids: CASSLGGVPYEQYF.

Frequency places this clonotype as medium-sized (0.01 to 0.1%). The chain combines TRBV10-2 with TRBJ2-1; as DNA is missing, the TRBD1 call by TCRdb cannot be tested. The germline V gene encodes CDR1 WSHSY and CDR2 SAAADI. CDR3 size: 13 residues. The CDR3 region is CASRGGGYNEQFF.